The 15 T cell receptor beta chains below all came from one sample that was sequenced in a study of blood T cells in healthy people across ages. Through a sample-barcoded 5' primer and a J-beta primer mix, a second PCR was run for about 6 to 12 cycles. Each CDR3 protein is one row after TCRdb ran MiXCR on the 5' RACE reads. The sample has 1.5 million to 2 million distinct CDR3 sequences, over 25% seen once. Sequencing was performed on blood. These receptors all come from a young woman in good health.

This rearrangement joins TRBV6-1 to TRBJ2-5; D may be TRBD1 or TRBD2 (6 bases each). The J call may not be correct, given that the DNA end is closer to TRBJ2-7. The germline V gene encodes CDR1 MNHNS and CDR2 SASEGT. This CDR3 has 14 residues. This chain's CDR3 is CASSEYGGISEQYF. The CDR3 coding sequence is TGTGCCAGCAGTGAATACGGGGGCATCTCCGAGCAGTACTTC.

This clonotype was seen a single time. A read error is possible here, since a much larger clone lies one base away. This chain links TRBV18 with TRBJ2-1; D may be TRBD1 (5 bases). Germline CDR1 and CDR2: KGHSH and LQKENI. The CDR3 consists of 14 residues. CDR3 amino acids: CASSPQGNYNEQVF. The DNA for the CDR3 is TGTGCCAGCTCACCACAGGGGAACTACAATGAGCAGGTCTTC.

This clonotype was observed a handful of times. One end of the junction fails to match germline, which may point to a read error. V is TRBV7-2 and J is TRBJ2-7; D unresolved. Germline V CDR1 and CDR2: SGHTA, FQGNSA. The CDR3 covers 13 residues. This CDR3 reads CASSSTPPYEQYF. The CDR3 DNA is TGCGCCAGCAGCTCAACCCCCCCCTACGAGCAGTACTTC. Variable domain in full (rest from reference TRBV7-2 and TRBJ2-7): GAGVSQSPSNKVTEKGKDVELRCDPISGHTALYWYRQSLGQGLEFLIYFQGNSAPDKSGLPSDRFSAERTGGSVSTLTIQRTQQEDSAVYLCASSSTPPYEQYFGPGTRLTVT.

This clonotype turned up a few times. The CDR3 DNA follows: TGTGCCAGCAGCGTAGATGGGCCCCGCTCCTACGAGCAGTACTTC. It codes for CASSVDGPRSYEQYF. The genes are TRBV9 and TRBJ2-7, with D uncertain. The germline V and J ends were trimmed by 0 bases and 0 bases, with 10 bases remaining between them. The germline V gene encodes CDR1 SGDLS and CDR2 YYNGEE. The CDR3 runs 15 residues.

The genes are TRBV10-3 and TRBJ1-5; maybe TRBD1 (5 bases). Germline values: CDR1 ENHRY, CDR2 SYGVKD. The length of the CDR3 is 13 residues. Trimming stripped 8 bases from V and 2 bases from J, with 10 bases between. This chain's CDR3 is CAIRGVGNQPQHF. CDR3 bases: TGTGCCATCCGGGGGGTTGGCAATCAGCCCCAGCATTTT.

The chain carries TRBV12-3 or TRBV12-4 and TRBJ2-3; 7 bases match TRBD2. Losses at the gene ends were 3 bases for V and 2 bases for J; bases not matched to a gene: 14. CDR3 length equals 18 residues. The CDR3 loop is CASSFRLAEVAHTDTQYF. The CDR3 DNA reads TGTGCCAGCAGTTTTCGGCTAGCGGAGGTAGCACACACAGATACGCAGTATTTT.

Only a few counts were recorded for this clonotype. The rearrangement uses TRBV9 and TRBJ2-5; perhaps D is TRBD1 or TRBD2 (5 bases each). The length of the CDR3 is 18 residues. Trimming removed 0 bases from V and 2 bases from J, with 20 bases in between. Germline V gene lookup returns CDR1 SGDLS and CDR2 YYNGEE. CDR3 sequence (DNA): TGTGCCAGCAGCGTAGCCTTGGGAGTCGCAGGGCCTCAAGAGACCCAGTACTTC. Its protein is CASSVALGVAGPQETQYF.

Worth noting for this clonotype: At one boundary the junction diverges from the germline segment, which might be a read error. This chain joins TRBV27 and TRBJ1-5, with D perhaps TRBD1 (6 bases). Germline V CDR1 and CDR2: MNHEY, SMNVEV (reference sequence). The CDR3 totals 15 residues. The CDR3: CASSVSGVSNQPQHF. DNA for the CDR3: TGTGCCAGCAGTGTATCAGGGGTAAGCAATCAGCCCCAGCATTTT.

This clonotype was seen a few times. The chain employs TRBV7-6 and TRBJ2-3; tentative D call: TRBD1 (5 bases). CDR1 is SGHVS and CDR2 is FNYEAQ in the germline V gene. V shed 1 base and J shed 1 base, with 9 bases lying between them. This CDR3 spans 15 amino acids. CDR3 DNA sequence: TGTGCCAGCAGCTTAGTGGAGACAGGCACAGATACGCAGTATTTT. Translating gives CASSLVETGTDTQYF.

This chain connects TRBV25-1 to TRBJ2-2, with D unresolved. Per the germline V gene, CDR1 is MGHDK and CDR2 is SYGVNS. This CDR3 is 13 amino acids long. The germline V and J ends were trimmed by 3 bases and 9 bases, with 11 bases remaining between them. The CDR3 nucleotides are TGTGCCAGCAGTGACCCTCCCTCCCGGGAGCTGTTTTTT. This gives the protein CASSDPPSRELFF.

This chain connects TRBV12-3 or TRBV12-4 to TRBJ2-1; TRBD2 is a possible D gene (5 bases). This CDR3 comprises 15 residues. V was cut by 5 bases and J by 10 bases, with 21 bases left in between. For the CDR3, the DNA is TGTGCCAGCAGTGGTAGCCCATCTATGACTAACGAGCAGTTCTTC. Translated: CASSGSPSMTNEQFF.

As for this clonotype: A read error may explain this, as a much larger clone is one base away. The genes are TRBV20-1 and TRBJ2-5; possible D gene TRBD2, 5 bases. Germline lookup yields CDR1 DFQATT and CDR2 SNEGSKA (reference sequence). V was trimmed by 6 bases and J by 4 bases, leaving 15 bases between them. The CDR3 loop spans 13 amino acids. The CDR3 loop reads CSAPTGEIETQYF. CDR3 sequence (DNA): TGCAGTGCCCCGACCGGGGAAATAGAGACCCAGTACTTC.

The chain carries TRBV7-8 and TRBJ1-2; D unclear. Germline V gene lookup returns CDR1 SGHVS and CDR2 FQNEAQ. CDR3 length: 13 residues. Trimming took 4 bases from V and 4 from J, leaving 10 bases between them. The CDR3 nucleotides read TGTGCCAGCAGCTGCGGACTGCCCTATGGCTACACCTTC. Its protein product is CASSCGLPYGYTF.

The rearrangement links TRBV11-2 to TRBJ2-5, with D perhaps TRBD1 or TRBD2 (5 bases each). Trimming cost V 4 bases and J 1 base, with 25 bases left between them. CDR3 length: 19 residues. Germline lookup yields CDR1 SGHAT and CDR2 FQNNGV. The CDR3 sequence: CASSSKGIGWGTSQETQYF. Here the CDR3 DNA reads TGTGCCAGCAGCTCTAAAGGCATCGGCTGGGGGACCTCCCAAGAGACCCAGTACTTC.

The chain carries TRBV28 and TRBJ1-5, with TRBD1 as a possible D gene (5 bases). Germline CDR1 and CDR2: MDHEN and SYDVKM. The CDR3 is 10 residues long. Trimming removed 10 bases from V and 7 bases from J, with 8 bases in between. CDR3 protein: CAIGAQPQHF. DNA for the CDR3: TGTGCCATCGGGGCGCAGCCCCAGCATTTT.